This T cell receptor (beta chain) was recovered during a study of PD-L1 blockade in urothelial cancer. About the study: Every 3 weeks, patients received intravenous atezolizumab 1,200 mg, beginning 2014.

This CDR3 comprises 14 residues. CDR1 and CDR2 (germline): MRHNA, SNTAGT. V dropped 6 bases and J dropped 5 bases, with 13 bases sitting between them. Synthetic analogs of TCR templates were spiked into every PCR. Sequencing used immunoSEQ multiplex PCR; TCRdb keeps in-frame clones, though not all of them. The sample contains about 110,000 clones, roughly 84% of which appear only once. The rearrangement uses TRBV6-4 and TRBJ2-2; D is possibly TRBD1 (6 bases). The sequences come from PBMCs, collected around atezolizumab (anti-PD-L1) treatment. This clonotype originated in a man aged 50 to 60 with urothelial cancer. The CDR3: CASRTHTGTGELFF. The CDR3 DNA reads TGTGCCAGCAGAACCCATACAGGGACCGGGGAGCTGTTTTTT.